Listed below are T cell receptor beta chains from one sample, sequenced in a study of cytomegalovirus exposure and HLA in healthy donors. Clones were read by immunoSEQ multiplex PCR, and TCRdb kept only the in-frame ones, dropping some. The sample has nearly 200,000 clones; about 90% are singletons. Material for sequencing was PBMCs. The receptors were gathered from a man aged 30 to 45 in good health and CMV-seronegative. Both conserved end residues are trimmed from each CDR3. The D gene is left open where the match is weak.

.	TRBV5-4	TRBJ2-7	ASSSPRGTREQY
TRBD1	TRBV29-1	TRBJ2-7	SVLERQGYEQY
TRBD1	TRBV29-1	TRBJ1-4	SVAQGGGGKLF
.	TRBV2	TRBJ2-1	ASRDSSFVGSYNEQF
.	TRBV5-1	TRBJ2-7	ASSWGHREQY
TRBD2	TRBV7-2	TRBJ2-7	ASSLEAGGPFSYEQY
TRBD1	TRBV5-1	TRBJ2-1	ASSFFPGGVVYNEQF
.	TRBV6-5	TRBJ2-4	ASSAGQGGRDIQY
.	TRBV11-2	TRBJ2-7	ASSDLRGSYEQY
TRBD1	TRBV2	TRBJ2-7	ASSEPGQGASYEQY
.	TRBV12-2	TRBJ1-5	ASRLAIRTGPYSNQPQH
TRBD1	TRBV20-1	TRBJ1-2	SAREGQGYT
TRBD2	TRBV4-2	TRBJ2-7	ASSRPTSGGNYEQY
.	TRBV28	TRBJ2-3	ASRTMGGSDTQY
.	TRBV14	TRBJ1-1	ASSQDWAEAF
.	TRBV5-1	TRBJ2-1	ASTRGEGQEQF
TRBD1	TRBV5-1	TRBJ2-1	ASSQQQGTYNEQF
.	TRBV5-5	TRBJ2-7	ASRYGQGGYEQY
TRBD1	TRBV4-2	TRBJ2-3	ASSRGGLITQY
TRBD1	TRBV7-9	.	ASSSLVSTGGYEQY
TRBD1	TRBV28	TRBJ1-4	AGGTATNEKLF
TRBD1	TRBV12-5	TRBJ2-7	ASSRDRTYEQY
.	TRBV28	TRBJ2-6	ASTITGGDGANGLT
TRBD1	TRBV5-8	TRBJ2-7	ASSLVRDRGYEQY
.	TRBV4-1	TRBJ2-5	ASSRLPRETQY
.	TRBV7-9	TRBJ2-7	ASSLFPEVLEQY
TRBD1	TRBV2	TRBJ1-4	ASRGQGATNEKLF
TRBD1	TRBV6-1	TRBJ1-1	ASRFPGQGNTEAF
.	TRBV28	TRBJ1-2	ASRRGAGGYT
.	TRBV29-1	TRBJ1-2	SVQRRGLANYGYT
.	TRBV27	TRBJ2-6	ASSFQYSGANVLT
.	TRBV11-2	TRBJ1-1	ASSLFSGQFAF
.	TRBV7-9	TRBJ1-2	ASSLAQSSYGYT
TRBD2	TRBV4-3	TRBJ2-1	ASSQDGSGGAYNEQF
.	TRBV18	TRBJ1-5	ASSRVQSNQPQH
TRBD2	TRBV7-2	TRBJ2-3	ASSLGGLSTDTQY
.	TRBV6-5	TRBJ2-3	ASSYLSLAVDTQY
.	TRBV19	TRBJ1-2	ASSITLYDNLGYT
.	TRBV5-4	TRBJ2-3	ASSPRQGTDTQY
.	TRBV9	TRBJ2-7	ASSVGFTGTQY